One T cell receptor beta chain is described in this entry. These data are taken from a study of blood T cell repertoires in COVID-19. Source study methods: Amplifying reference gene primers gave estimates of nucleated cell counts. Generated by immunoSEQ multiplex PCR, the TCRdb table keeps only in-frame clones and is missing some. V, J and clone size are taken as reported in that table, and D and trimming were inferred from the DNA itself. The sample contains a few hundred thousand clones, around 89% of which appear only once. Seattle participants joined during active infection and were tracked over time. V gave up 6 bases and J gave up 0 bases; unmatched junction bases: 14. This CDR3 is built from 18 residues. Germline loops: CDR1 SGHNT, CDR2 YYREEE (reference sequence).

This chain connects TRBV5-4 to TRBJ1-4; the match to TRBD1 covers 7 bases. Sequenced material: peripheral blood. The sequence was collected from a woman aged 25 to 45 with COVID-19, enrolled during active disease. CDR3 DNA sequence: TGTGCCAGCACCCGGTCGGGACAGTCCTTTGCAACTAATGAAAAACTGTTTTTT. It yields the protein CASTRSGQSFATNEKLFF.